This TCR beta chain was identified during a study of CD4 and CD8 cells across lung adenocarcinoma regions. Trimming took 4 bases from V and 13 from J, leaving 23 bases between them. The CDR3 has 15 amino acids. Germline assignment: CDR1 MNHEY and CDR2 SMNVEV (reference sequence). Localized lung adenocarcinoma, a non-small cell lung cancer, affected the donors. MiXCR, run by TCRdb on the PCR reads, gives a single entry per CDR3 protein. The sample contains about 20,000 distinct CDR3 sequences, around 59% of which appear only once. The receptor was derived from a female donor with lung adenocarcinoma. The CD4 and CD8 labels of this study may be unreliable. The sample was CD8+ T cells from the center of a lung tumor. The V call is TRBV27, the J call TRBJ2-4; D unclear. CDR3 sequence: CASSSWLWAKDTQYF. The CDR3 DNA reads as TGTGCCAGCAGTTCGTGGCTGTGGGCCAAAGATACGCAGTACTTC.